The 4 T cell receptor beta chains reported below all come from one sample, sequenced in a study of blood T cell repertoires in COVID-19. Sequencing used immunoSEQ multiplex PCR; TCRdb keeps in-frame clones, though not all of them. The sample contains approximately 140,000 clones, around 80% of which appear only once. Sequencing was done on a sample of peripheral blood. These receptors all stem from a man older than 75 with acute or convalescent COVID-19.

This sequence joins TRBV5-1 and TRBJ1-1, with 9 bases fitting TRBD1. The CDR3 is made up of 16 amino acids. After removal of 4 bases from V and 4 bases from J, the junction contained 11 bases not matched to a gene. The V gene's germline CDR1 is SGHRS and CDR2 YFSETQ. CDR3 sequence (DNA): TGCGCCAGCAGCGTGGGACAGGGCGGTGTCGGCACTGAAGCTTTCTTT. It encodes CASSVGQGGVGTEAFF.

CDR3 bases: TGCGCCAGCAGCCAAGTAAATGACAATGAGCAGTTCTTC. It yields the protein CASSQVNDNEQFF. This chain joins TRBV4-3 and TRBJ2-1; D uncertain. CDR1 and CDR2 (germline): LGHNA, YSLEER. This CDR3 has 13 amino acids. V gave up 1 base and J gave up 5 bases, with 6 bases separating them.

The J gene is TRBJ1-3, the V gene TRBV9, with 8 bases identical to TRBD1. CDR1 and CDR2 (germline): SGDLS, YYNGEE. J was trimmed by 2 bases and V by 3 bases; bases with no gene match: 7. This CDR3 is built from 16 residues. The CDR3, as DNA: TGTGCCAGCAGCGAAAATAAGGACAGGGCTGGAAACACCATATATTTT. Translation gives CASSENKDRAGNTIYF. Drawing the rest from reference TRBV9 and TRBJ1-3, the complete variable domain is DSGVTQTPKHLITATGQRVTLRCSPRSGDLSVYWYQQSLDQGLQFLIQYYNGEERAKGNILERFSAQQFPDLHSELNLSSLELGDSALYFCASSENKDRAGNTIYFGEGSWLTVV.

The chain carries TRBV6-2 or TRBV6-3 and TRBJ2-7; a weak D match, TRBD1 (6 bases). The CDR3 runs 14 residues. Germline V gives CDR1 MNHEY, CDR2 SVGEGT. The V end was cut by 5 bases, the J end by 0 bases, with 11 bases between. In DNA, the CDR3 is TGTGCCAGCAGTCACAGGGTGCCCTCCTACGAGCAGTACTTC. It is translated as CASSHRVPSYEQYF.